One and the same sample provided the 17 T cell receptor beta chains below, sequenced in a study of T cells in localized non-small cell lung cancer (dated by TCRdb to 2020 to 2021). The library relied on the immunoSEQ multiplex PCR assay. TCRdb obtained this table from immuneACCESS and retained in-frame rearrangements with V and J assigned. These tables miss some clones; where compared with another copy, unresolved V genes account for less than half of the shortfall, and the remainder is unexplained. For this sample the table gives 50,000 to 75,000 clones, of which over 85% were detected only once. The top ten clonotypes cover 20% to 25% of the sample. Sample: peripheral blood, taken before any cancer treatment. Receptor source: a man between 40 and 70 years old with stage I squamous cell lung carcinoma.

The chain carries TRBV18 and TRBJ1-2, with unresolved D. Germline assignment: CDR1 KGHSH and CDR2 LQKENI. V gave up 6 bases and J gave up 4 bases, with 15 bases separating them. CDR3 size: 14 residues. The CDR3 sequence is CASSLVEVGYGYTF. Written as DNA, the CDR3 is TGTGCCAGCTCCCTTGTTGAGGTTGGCTATGGCTACACCTTC.

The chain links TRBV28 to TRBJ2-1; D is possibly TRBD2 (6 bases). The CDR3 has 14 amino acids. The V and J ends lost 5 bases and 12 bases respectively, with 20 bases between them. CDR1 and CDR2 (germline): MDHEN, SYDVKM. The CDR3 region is CASSRDFSPIGQFF. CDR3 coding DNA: TGTGCCAGCAGTAGGGACTTCAGTCCCATAGGGCAGTTCTTC.

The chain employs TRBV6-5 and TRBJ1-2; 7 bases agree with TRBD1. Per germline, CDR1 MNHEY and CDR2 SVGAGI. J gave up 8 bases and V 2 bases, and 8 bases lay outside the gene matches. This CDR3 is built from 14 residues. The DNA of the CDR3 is TGTGCCAGCAGTTACGCCAGGGGGGTGAAGGGCTACACCTTC. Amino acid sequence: CASSYARGVKGYTF.

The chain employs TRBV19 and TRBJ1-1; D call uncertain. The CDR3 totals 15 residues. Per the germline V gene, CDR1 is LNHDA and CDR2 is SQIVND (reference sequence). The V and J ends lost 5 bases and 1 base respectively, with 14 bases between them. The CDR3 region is CASSPQPGSNTEAFF. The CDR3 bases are TGTGCCAGTAGTCCTCAACCCGGATCGAACACTGAAGCTTTCTTT. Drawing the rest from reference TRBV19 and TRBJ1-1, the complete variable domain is DGGITQSPKYLFRKEGQNVTLSCEQNLNHDAMYWYRQDPGQGLRLIYYSQIVNDFQKGDIAEGYSVSREKKESFPLTVTSAQKNPTAFYLCASSPQPGSNTEAFFGQGTRLTVV.

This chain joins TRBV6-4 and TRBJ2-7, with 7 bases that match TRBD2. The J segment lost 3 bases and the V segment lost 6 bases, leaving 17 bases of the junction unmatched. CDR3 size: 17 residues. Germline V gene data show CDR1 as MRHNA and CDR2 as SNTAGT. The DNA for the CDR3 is TGTGCCAGCAGCCGACCGGGTTTGAGGCGGGAGTACTACGAGCAGTACTTC. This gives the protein CASSRPGLRREYYEQYF.

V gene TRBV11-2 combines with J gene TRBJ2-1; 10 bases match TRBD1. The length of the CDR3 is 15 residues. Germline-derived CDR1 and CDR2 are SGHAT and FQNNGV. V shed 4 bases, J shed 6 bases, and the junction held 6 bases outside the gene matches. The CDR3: CASSSSGTGVNEQFF. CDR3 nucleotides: TGTGCCAGCAGCTCGTCCGGGACAGGGGTCAATGAGCAGTTCTTC. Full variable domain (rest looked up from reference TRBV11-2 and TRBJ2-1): EAGVAQSPRYKIIEKRQSVAFWCNPISGHATLYWYQQILGQGPKLLIQFQNNGVVDDSQLPKDRFSAERLKGVDSTLKIQPAKLEDSAVYLCASSSSGTGVNEQFFGPGTRLTVL.

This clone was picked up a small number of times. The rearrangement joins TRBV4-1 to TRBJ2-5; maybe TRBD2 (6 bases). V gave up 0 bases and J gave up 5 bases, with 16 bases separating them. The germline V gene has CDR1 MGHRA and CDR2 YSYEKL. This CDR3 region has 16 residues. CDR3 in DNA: TGCGCCAGCAGCCAAGATCTGGCTAGCGAATGGGAGACCCAGTACTTC. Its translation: CASSQDLASEWETQYF.

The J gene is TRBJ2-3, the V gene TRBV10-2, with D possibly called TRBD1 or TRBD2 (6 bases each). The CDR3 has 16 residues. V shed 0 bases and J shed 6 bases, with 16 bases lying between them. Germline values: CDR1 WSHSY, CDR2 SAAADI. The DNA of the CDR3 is TGCGCCAGCAGTGAGTCATGGGGGGCCCACCAGGATACGCAGTATTTT. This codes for CASSESWGAHQDTQYF.

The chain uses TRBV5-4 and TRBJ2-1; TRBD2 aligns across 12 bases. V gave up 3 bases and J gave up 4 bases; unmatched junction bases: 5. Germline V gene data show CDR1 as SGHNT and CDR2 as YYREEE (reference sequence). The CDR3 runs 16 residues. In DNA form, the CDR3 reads TGTGCCAGCAGCTCCCCCGGGACTAGCGGGTACAATGAGCAGTTCTTC. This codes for CASSSPGTSGYNEQFF.

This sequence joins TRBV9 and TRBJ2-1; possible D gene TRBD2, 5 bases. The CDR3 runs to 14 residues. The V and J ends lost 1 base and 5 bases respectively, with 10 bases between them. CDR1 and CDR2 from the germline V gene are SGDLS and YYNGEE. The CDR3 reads CASSVTSGHNEQFF. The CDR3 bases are TGTGCCAGCAGCGTAACAAGCGGCCACAATGAGCAGTTCTTC.

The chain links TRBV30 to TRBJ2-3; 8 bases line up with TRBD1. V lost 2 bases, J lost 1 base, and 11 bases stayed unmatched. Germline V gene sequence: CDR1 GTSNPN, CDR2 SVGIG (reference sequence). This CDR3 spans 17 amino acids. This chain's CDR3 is CAWSRRTGLTGTDTQYF. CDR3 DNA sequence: TGTGCCTGGAGTCGGCGGACAGGGCTTACAGGCACAGATACGCAGTATTTT.

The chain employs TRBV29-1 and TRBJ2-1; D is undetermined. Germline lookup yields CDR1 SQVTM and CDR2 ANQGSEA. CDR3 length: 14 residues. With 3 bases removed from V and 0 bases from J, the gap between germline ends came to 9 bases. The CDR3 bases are TGCAGCGTTGAGCCGAAGAGCTCCTACAATGAGCAGTTCTTC. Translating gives CSVEPKSSYNEQFF.

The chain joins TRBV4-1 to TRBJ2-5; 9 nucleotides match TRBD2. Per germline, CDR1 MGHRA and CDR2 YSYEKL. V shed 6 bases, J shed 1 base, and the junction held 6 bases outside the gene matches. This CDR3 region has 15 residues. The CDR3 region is CASRGREGTQETQYF. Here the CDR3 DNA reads TGCGCCAGCAGAGGGCGGGAGGGAACCCAAGAGACCCAGTACTTC.

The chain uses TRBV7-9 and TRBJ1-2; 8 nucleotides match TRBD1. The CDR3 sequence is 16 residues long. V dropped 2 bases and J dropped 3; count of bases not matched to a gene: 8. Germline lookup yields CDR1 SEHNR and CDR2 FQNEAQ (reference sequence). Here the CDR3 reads CASSLPQDRVDYGYTF. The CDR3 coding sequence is TGTGCCAGCAGCTTACCCCAGGACAGGGTGGACTATGGCTACACCTTC.

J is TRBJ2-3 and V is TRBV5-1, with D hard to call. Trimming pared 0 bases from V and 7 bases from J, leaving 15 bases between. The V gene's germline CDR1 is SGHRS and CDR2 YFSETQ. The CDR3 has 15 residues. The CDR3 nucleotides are TGCGCCAGCAGCTTGGGCGGAGATGCCCCCTATACGCAGTATTTT. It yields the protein CASSLGGDAPYTQYF.

Written as DNA, the CDR3 is TGTGCCAGCAGAAGCGGGTGGGATGAGCAGTTCTTC. Protein sequence: CASRSGWDEQFF. The V gene is TRBV25-1, the J gene TRBJ2-1, with TRBD2 as a possible D gene (6 bases). Trimming stripped 6 bases from V and 8 bases from J, with 11 bases between. The CDR3 runs 12 residues. CDR1 and CDR2 (germline): MGHDK, SYGVNS.

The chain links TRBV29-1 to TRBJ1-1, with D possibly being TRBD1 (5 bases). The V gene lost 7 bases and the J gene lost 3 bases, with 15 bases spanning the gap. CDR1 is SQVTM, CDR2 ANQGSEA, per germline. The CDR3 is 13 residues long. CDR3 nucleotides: TGCAGCGGGACCGAACAGACAGACACTGAAGCTTTCTTT. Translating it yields CSGTEQTDTEAFF.